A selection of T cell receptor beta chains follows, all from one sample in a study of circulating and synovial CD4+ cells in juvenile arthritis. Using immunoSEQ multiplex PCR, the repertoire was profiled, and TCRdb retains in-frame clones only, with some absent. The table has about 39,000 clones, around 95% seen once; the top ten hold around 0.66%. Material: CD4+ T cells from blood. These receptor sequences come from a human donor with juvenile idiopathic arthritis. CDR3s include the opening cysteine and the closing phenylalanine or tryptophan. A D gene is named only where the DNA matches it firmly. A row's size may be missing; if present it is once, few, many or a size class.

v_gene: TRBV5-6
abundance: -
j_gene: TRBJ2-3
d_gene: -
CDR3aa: CASRLGTDTQYF
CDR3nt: TGTGCCAGCAGGCTCGGGACAGATACGCAGTATTTT

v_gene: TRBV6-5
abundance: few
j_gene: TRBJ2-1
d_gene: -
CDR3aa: CASGGGPTYNEQFF
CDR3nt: TGTGCCAGCGGGGGGGGGCCCACGTACAATGAGCAGTTCTTC

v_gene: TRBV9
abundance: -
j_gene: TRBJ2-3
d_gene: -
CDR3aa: CASKGGGPSTDTQYF
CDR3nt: TGTGCCAGCAAGGGGGGGGGTCCGAGCACAGATACGCAGTATTTT

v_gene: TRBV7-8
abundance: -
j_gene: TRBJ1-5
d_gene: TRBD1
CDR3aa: CASSLGTGGLNQPQHF
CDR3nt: TGTGCCAGCAGCCTCGGGACAGGGGGCCTCAATCAGCCCCAGCATTTT

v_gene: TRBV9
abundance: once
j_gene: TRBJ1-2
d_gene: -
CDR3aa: CASSPRQDPNYGYTF
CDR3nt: TGTGCCAGCAGCCCGAGACAGGACCCTAACTATGGCTACACCTTC

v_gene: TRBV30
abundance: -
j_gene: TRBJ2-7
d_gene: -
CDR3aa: CAWSQFVEDEQYF
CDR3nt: TGTGCCTGGAGTCAGTTCGTTGAGGACGAGCAGTACTTC

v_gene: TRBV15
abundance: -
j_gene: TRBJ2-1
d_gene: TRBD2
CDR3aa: CATSKGVRASGGYNEQFF
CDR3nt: TGTGCCACCAGCAAAGGAGTCAGGGCCAGCGGGGGTTACAATGAGCAGTTCTTC

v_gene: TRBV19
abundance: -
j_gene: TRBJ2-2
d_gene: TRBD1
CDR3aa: CASRGSSGTGNTGELFF
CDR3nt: TGTGCCAGTAGAGGCTCTTCCGGGACAGGGAACACCGGGGAGCTGTTTTTT

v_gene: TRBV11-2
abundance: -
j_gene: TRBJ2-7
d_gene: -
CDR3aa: CASSLYSDSSYEQYF
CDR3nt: TGTGCCAGCAGCTTATATTCCGACAGCTCCTACGAGCAGTACTTC

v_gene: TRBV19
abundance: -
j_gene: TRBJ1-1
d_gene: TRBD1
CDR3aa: CASSSGDRVILNTEAFF
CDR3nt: TGTGCCAGTAGTTCTGGGGACAGGGTAATACTCAACACTGAAGCTTTCTTT